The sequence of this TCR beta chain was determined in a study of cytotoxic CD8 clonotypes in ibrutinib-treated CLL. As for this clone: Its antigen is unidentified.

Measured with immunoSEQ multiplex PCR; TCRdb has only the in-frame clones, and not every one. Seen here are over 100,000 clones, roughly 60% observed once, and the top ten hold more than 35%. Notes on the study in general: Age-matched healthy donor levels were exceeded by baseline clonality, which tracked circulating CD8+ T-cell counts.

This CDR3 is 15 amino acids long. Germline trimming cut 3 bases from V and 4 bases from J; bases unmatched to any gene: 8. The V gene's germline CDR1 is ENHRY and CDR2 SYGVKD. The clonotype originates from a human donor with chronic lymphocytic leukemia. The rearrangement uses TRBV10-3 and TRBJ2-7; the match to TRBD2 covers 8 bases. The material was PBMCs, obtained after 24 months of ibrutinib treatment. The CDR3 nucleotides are TGTGCCATCAGTGATCGGGGGGGTAGGAGTTACGAGCAGTACTTC. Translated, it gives CAISDRGGRSYEQYF.